Listed here is a single T cell receptor beta chain. This sample was included in a study of blood T cell repertoires in COVID-19. In the study overall: Donors in the United States, Italy and Spain gave samples during acute or convalescent COVID-19. T cells, B-cell-depleted T cells, or PBMCs provided the cDNA or gDNA that served as material.

Assay used: immunoSEQ multiplex PCR; TCRdb lists only in-frame clones, some missing. In the table there are some 240,000 clones, approximately 88% of which are singletons. Between the trimmed V and J ends, which lost 5 bases and 7 bases, there was a span of 11 bases. Per germline, CDR1 MNHEY and CDR2 SVGAGI. There are 12 residues in the CDR3. The sequencing sample was made of PBMCs or T cells enriched from blood (not recorded which). The chain links TRBV6-5 to TRBJ1-2; D gene uncertain. The clonotype was recovered from a woman in her 40s who had been exposed to COVID-19. The CDR3 sequence: CASSPRAPGYTF. The CDR3 DNA reads TGTGCCAGCAGTCCGAGGGCGCCTGGCTACACCTTC.